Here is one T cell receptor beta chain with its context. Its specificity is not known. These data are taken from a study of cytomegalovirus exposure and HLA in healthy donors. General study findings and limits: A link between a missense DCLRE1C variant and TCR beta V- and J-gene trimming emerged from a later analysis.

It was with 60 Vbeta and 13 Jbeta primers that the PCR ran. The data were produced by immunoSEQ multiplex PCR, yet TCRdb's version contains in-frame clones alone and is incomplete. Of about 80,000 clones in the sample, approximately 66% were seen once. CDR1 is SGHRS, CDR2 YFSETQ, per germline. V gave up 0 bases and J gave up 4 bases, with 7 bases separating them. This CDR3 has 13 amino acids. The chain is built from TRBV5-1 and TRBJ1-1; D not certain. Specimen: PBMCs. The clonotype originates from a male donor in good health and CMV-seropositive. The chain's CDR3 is CASSLGGGTEAFF. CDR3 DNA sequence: TGCGCCAGCAGCTTGGGGGGAGGCACTGAAGCTTTCTTT.